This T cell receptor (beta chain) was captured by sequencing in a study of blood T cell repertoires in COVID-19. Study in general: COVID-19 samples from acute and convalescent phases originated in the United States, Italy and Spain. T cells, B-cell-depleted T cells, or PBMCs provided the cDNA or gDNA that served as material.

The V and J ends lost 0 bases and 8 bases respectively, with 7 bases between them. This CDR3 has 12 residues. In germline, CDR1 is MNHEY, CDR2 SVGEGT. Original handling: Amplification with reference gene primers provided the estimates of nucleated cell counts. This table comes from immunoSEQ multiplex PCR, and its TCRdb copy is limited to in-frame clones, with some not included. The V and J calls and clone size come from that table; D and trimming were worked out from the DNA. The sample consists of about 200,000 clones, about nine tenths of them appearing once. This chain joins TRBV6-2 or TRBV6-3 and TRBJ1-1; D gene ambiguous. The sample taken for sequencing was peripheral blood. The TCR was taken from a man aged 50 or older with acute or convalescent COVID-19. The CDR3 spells CASSYSLREAFF. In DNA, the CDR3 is TGTGCCAGCAGTTACTCGCTCAGGGAAGCTTTCTTT.